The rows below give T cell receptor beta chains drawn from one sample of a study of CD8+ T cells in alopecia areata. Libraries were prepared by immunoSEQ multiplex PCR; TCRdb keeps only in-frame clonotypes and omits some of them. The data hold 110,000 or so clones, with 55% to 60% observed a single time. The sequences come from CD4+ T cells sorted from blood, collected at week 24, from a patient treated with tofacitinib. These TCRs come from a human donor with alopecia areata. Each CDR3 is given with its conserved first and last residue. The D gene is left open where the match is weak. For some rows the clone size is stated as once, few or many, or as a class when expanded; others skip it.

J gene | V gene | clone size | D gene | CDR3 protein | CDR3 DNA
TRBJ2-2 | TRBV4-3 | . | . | CASSQAQWPGGELFF | TGCGCCAGCAGCCAAGCTCAATGGCCCGGCGGGGAGCTGTTTTTT
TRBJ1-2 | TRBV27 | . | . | CASSSGGALSYGYTF | TGTGCCAGCAGTTCAGGAGGGGCGCTTAGCTATGGCTACACCTTC
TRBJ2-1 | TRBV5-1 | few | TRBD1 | CASSKGQGKYNEQFF | TGCGCCAGCAGCAAGGGACAGGGCAAGTACAATGAGCAGTTCTTC
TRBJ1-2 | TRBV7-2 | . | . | CASSLGGDSYGYTF | TGTGCCAGCAGCTTAGGGGGAGACAGCTATGGCTACACCTTC
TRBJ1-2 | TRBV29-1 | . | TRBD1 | CSVGQGDYGYTF | TGCAGCGTTGGACAGGGGGACTATGGCTACACCTTC
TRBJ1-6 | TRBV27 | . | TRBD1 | CASSFFVTGGTSPLHF | TGTGCCAGCAGTTTCTTTGTGACAGGGGGCACTTCTCCCCTCCACTTT
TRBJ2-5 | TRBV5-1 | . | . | CASSEGQLTGETQYF | TGCGCCAGCAGCGAAGGACAGTTAACGGGGGAGACCCAGTACTTC
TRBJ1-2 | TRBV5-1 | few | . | CASNPNGEDYGYTF | TGCGCCAGCAACCCTAACGGGGAGGATTATGGCTACACCTTC
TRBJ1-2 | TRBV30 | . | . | CAWNSQGNFYGYTF | TGTGCCTGGAATAGCCAGGGAAACTTCTATGGCTACACCTTC
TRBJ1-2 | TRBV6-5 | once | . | CASSYRGFYNYGYTF | TGTGCCAGCAGTTACCGTGGATTTTACAACTATGGCTACACCTTC
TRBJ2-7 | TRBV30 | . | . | CAWSSVFVGLGYEQYF | TGTGCCTGGAGCTCCGTCTTTGTGGGACTCGGCTACGAGCAGTACTTC
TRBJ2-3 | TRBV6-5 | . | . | CANSFRGGLDTQYF | TGTGCCAACTCTTTCAGGGGGGGTTTGGATACGCAGTATTTT
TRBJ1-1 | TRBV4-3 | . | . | CASSQDTRVMNTEAFF | TGCGCCAGCAGCCAAGATACACGGGTTATGAACACTGAAGCTTTCTTT
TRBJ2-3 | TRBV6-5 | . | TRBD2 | CASSSPGLAGVTQYF | TGTGCCAGCTCCTCACCGGGACTAGCGGGGGTTACGCAGTATTTT
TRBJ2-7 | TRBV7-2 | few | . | CASSLGMAPYEQYF | TGTGCCAGCAGCTTAGGCATGGCGCCCTACGAGCAGTACTTC
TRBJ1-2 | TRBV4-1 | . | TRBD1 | CASRSTGTGVRDGYTF | TGCGCCAGCAGATCCACCGGGACAGGGGTTCGGGATGGCTACACCTTC
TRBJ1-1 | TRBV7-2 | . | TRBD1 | CASSGRGTVRKAFF | TGTGCCAGCAGCGGAAGAGGGACAGTAAGGAAAGCTTTCTTT
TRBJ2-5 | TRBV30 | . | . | CAWASGLQETQYF | TGTGCCTGGGCTTCCGGACTACAAGAGACCCAGTACTTC
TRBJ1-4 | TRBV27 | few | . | CASSLSTGLVDEKLFF | TGTGCCAGCAGTTTGTCGACGGGCCTGGTGGATGAAAAACTGTTTTTT
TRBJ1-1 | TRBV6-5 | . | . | CASNSMRGLGTEAFF | TGTGCCAGCAACTCGATGAGGGGGTTGGGCACTGAAGCTTTCTTT
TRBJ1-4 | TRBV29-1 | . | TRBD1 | CSVGDRADNEKLFF | TGCAGCGTGGGTGACAGGGCTGACAATGAAAAACTGTTTTTT
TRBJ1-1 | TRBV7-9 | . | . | CASSLERGSEAFF | TGTGCCAGCAGCTTAGAGCGGGGGTCTGAAGCTTTCTTT
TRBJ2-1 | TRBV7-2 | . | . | CASSLGLSETYNEQFF | TGTGCCAGCAGCTTAGGGCTGAGCGAAACATACAATGAGCAGTTCTTC
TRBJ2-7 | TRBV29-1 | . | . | CSVERGGASSYEQYF | TGCAGCGTTGAACGCGGCGGGGCTAGCTCCTACGAGCAGTACTTC
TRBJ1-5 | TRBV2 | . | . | CASSPSGNQPQHF | TGTGCCAGCAGTCCGTCAGGCAATCAGCCCCAGCATTTT
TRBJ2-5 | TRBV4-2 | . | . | CASSQNTRGETQYF | TGTGCCAGCAGCCAAAATACAAGGGGGGAGACCCAGTACTTC
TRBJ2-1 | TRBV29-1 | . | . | CSAESGYDEQFF | TGCAGCGCCGAATCAGGGTACGATGAGCAGTTCTTC
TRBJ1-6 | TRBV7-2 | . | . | CASSRYGEALSPLHF | TGTGCCAGCAGCCGTTACGGAGAGGCTCTGTCACCCCTCCACTTT
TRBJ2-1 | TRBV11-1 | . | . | CASSLYQGMDEQFF | TGTGCCAGCAGCTTATATCAGGGAATGGATGAGCAGTTCTTC
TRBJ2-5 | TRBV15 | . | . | CATSGRYQETQYF | TGTGCCACCAGCGGCAGGTACCAAGAGACCCAGTACTTC
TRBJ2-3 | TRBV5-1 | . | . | CASSMKVFTDTQYF | TGCGCCAGCAGTATGAAGGTCTTCACAGATACGCAGTATTTT
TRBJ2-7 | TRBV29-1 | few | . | CSVPTRTYEQYF | TGCAGCGTCCCGACACGCACCTACGAGCAGTACTTC
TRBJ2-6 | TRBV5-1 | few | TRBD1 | CASSERRAGQGTSGANVLTF | TGCGCCAGCAGCGAGCGTCGTGCGGGACAGGGTACCTCTGGGGCCAACGTCCTGACTTTC
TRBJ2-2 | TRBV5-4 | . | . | CASSFSGNTGELFF | TGTGCCAGCAGCTTTAGCGGTAACACCGGGGAGCTGTTTTTT
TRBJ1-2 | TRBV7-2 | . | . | CASSPSGGPNGYTF | TGTGCCAGCAGCCCTTCCGGAGGGCCAAATGGCTACACCTTC
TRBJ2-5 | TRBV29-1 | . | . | CSGVQGTKETQYF | TGCAGCGGAGTACAGGGAACCAAGGAGACCCAGTACTTC
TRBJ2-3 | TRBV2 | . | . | CASQKGLDTQYF | TGTGCCAGCCAAAAGGGGTTGGATACGCAGTATTTT
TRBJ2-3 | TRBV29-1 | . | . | CSAAVRGWTDTQYF | TGCAGCGCCGCGGTGAGGGGGTGGACAGATACGCAGTATTTT
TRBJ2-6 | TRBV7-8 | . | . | CASSLRGSGANVLTF | TGTGCCAGCAGCTTACGGGGTTCTGGGGCCAACGTCCTGACTTTC
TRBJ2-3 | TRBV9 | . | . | CASSVGSTDTQYF | TGTGCCAGCAGCGTCGGGAGCACAGATACGCAGTATTTT